These 10 T cell receptor beta chains were all obtained from the same sample, sequenced in a study of blood T cell repertoires in COVID-19. The data were produced by immunoSEQ multiplex PCR, yet TCRdb's version contains in-frame clones alone and is incomplete. The table lists roughly 200,000 clones, around 85% of them singletons. The sequencing sample was made of PBMCs or T cells enriched from blood (not recorded which). Receptor source: a man aged 35 to 55 who had recovered from COVID-19.

This clone was counted once. V and J are TRBV19 and TRBJ1-5; TRBD1 aligns across 10 bases. With V trimmed by 4 bases and J by 2 bases, 14 bases remained unmatched. CDR1 is LNHDA, CDR2 SQIVND, per germline (reference sequence). CDR3 length: 19 residues. This chain's CDR3 is CASSNADRGKGSGNQPQHF. The CDR3 DNA sequence: TGTGCCAGTAGTAACGCGGACAGGGGGAAGGGTTCTGGCAATCAGCCCCAGCATTTT.

This chain uses TRBV11-2 with TRBJ2-5, with unresolved D. This CDR3 has 15 amino acids. The V gene lost 1 base and the J gene lost 2 bases, with 11 bases spanning the gap. The germline V gene has CDR1 SGHAT and CDR2 FQNNGV. The DNA of the CDR3 is TGTGCCAGCAGCTTAGGAGGTGGAGATCAAGAGACCCAGTACTTC. It translates to CASSLGGGDQETQYF.

The rearrangement links TRBV2 to TRBJ2-2; 7 bases fit TRBD1. This CDR3 has 15 residues. The V gene end was trimmed by 5 bases and the J gene end by 6 bases; junction bases not matched to a gene: 9. Germline V gives CDR1 SNHLY, CDR2 FYNNEI. CDR3 nucleotides: TGTGCCAGCAGTCAAGAGGGGGCAGAAGCCGGGGAGCTGTTTTTT. Its protein is CASSQEGAEAGELFF.

The rearrangement joins TRBV5-1 to TRBJ2-1; TRBD2 agrees at 11 bases. CDR3 length equals 19 residues. The trim removed 0 bases at V and 1 base at J, leaving 9 bases unmatched. Germline-derived CDR1 and CDR2 are SGHRS and YFSETQ. This CDR3 is CASSLAFQLAGVSYNEQFF. The DNA for the CDR3 is TGCGCCAGCAGCTTGGCCTTCCAACTAGCGGGGGTTTCCTACAATGAGCAGTTCTTC.

V and J are TRBV7-8 and TRBJ1-4; 7 nucleotides align to TRBD1. Trimming cost V 5 bases and J 7 bases; bases outside gene matches: 13. The CDR3 contains 16 residues. Germline V gives CDR1 SGHVS, CDR2 FQNEAQ. The CDR3 here is CASSALDRARGEKLFF. The CDR3, as DNA: TGTGCCAGCAGCGCTCTAGACAGGGCGAGGGGTGAAAAACTGTTTTTT.

The chain employs TRBV7-2 and TRBJ1-2, with D possibly matching TRBD1 (5 bases). CDR1 SGHTA and CDR2 FQGNSA come from the germline V gene. Trimming cost V 10 bases and J 4 bases, with 19 bases left between them. The CDR3 has 14 amino acids. The CDR3 DNA reads TGTGCCACCCAACTGGGCCAGGGAATCTATGGCTACACCTTC. Residues: CATQLGQGIYGYTF.

V usage is TRBV4-1 and J usage is TRBJ1-5; D remains ambiguous. The germline V gene has CDR1 MGHRA and CDR2 YSYEKL. The CDR3 is 15 residues long. Trimming cost V 0 bases and J 4 bases, with 10 bases left between them. The CDR3 DNA follows: TGCGCCAGCAGCCAAGATCACGCGTCGAATCAGCCCCAGCATTTT. Translated: CASSQDHASNQPQHF.

J is TRBJ2-7 and V is TRBV7-9; TRBD1 might be the D (5 bases). The CDR3 sequence is 14 residues long. Looked up from germline, CDR1 is SEHNR and CDR2 is FQNEAQ (reference sequence). Trimming pared 5 bases from V and 0 bases from J, leaving 11 bases between. The CDR3 protein is CASSLTGYSYEQYF. The CDR3 region has the DNA TGTGCCAGCAGCCTAACAGGTTACTCCTACGAGCAGTACTTC.

V usage is TRBV28 and J usage is TRBJ1-5, with 7 bases aligning to TRBD1. Per germline, CDR1 MDHEN and CDR2 SYDVKM. The V and J ends lost 5 bases and 5 bases, in that order; junction bases with no gene match: 6. The CDR3 is made up of 14 amino acids. The CDR3 bases are TGTGCCAGCAGTGACCCGGGACAGTATCAGCCCCAGCATTTT. It codes for CASSDPGQYQPQHF.

This clone showed up just a few times. J is TRBJ1-1 and V is TRBV5-1; D is ambiguous. V was pared by 4 bases and J by 0 bases, with 13 bases between. The CDR3 is 15 amino acids. Germline values: CDR1 SGHRS, CDR2 YFSETQ. The CDR3 loop reads CASSREAPLNTEAFF. CDR3 bases: TGCGCCAGCAGCCGGGAGGCCCCGTTGAACACTGAAGCTTTCTTT.